This is a list of T cell receptor beta chains from one sample in a study of shared clonotypes between healthy human individuals. Data came from immunoSEQ multiplex PCR; TCRdb stores just in-frame clones and leaves some out. This sample has some 790,000 clones; around 70% occur once, and the top ten carry approximately 1.8%. Sequenced: memory CD4+ T cells sorted from blood. Receptors were obtained from a woman between 25 and 40 years old in good health. Both conserved end residues are part of each CDR3. The order of the fields is J gene, V gene, clone size, D gene, CDR3 protein, CDR3 DNA. A D gene is named only where the DNA matches it firmly. Only some rows state a clone size, as once, few, many or a class for expanded clones.

j_gene: TRBJ2-5; v_gene: TRBV30; abundance: -; d_gene: -; CDR3aa: CAWSGPQTFQETQYF; CDR3nt: TGTGCCTGGAGTGGCCCACAGACCTTCCAAGAGACCCAGTACTTC
j_gene: TRBJ2-7; v_gene: TRBV7-8; abundance: few; d_gene: -; CDR3aa: CASSPQAGGYEQYF; CDR3nt: TGTGCCAGCAGCCCCCAAGCGGGTGGGTACGAGCAGTACTTC
j_gene: TRBJ1-1; v_gene: TRBV27; abundance: once; d_gene: -; CDR3aa: CASSFVQGQAFF; CDR3nt: TGTGCCAGCAGTTTTGTACAGGGTCAAGCTTTCTTT
j_gene: TRBJ1-1; v_gene: TRBV5-4; abundance: few; d_gene: -; CDR3aa: CASSEGSESEAFF; CDR3nt: TGTGCCAGCAGCGAAGGGTCAGAGTCTGAAGCTTTCTTT
j_gene: TRBJ1-2; v_gene: TRBV5-1; abundance: -; d_gene: -; CDR3aa: CASSLVANYGYTF; CDR3nt: TGCGCCAGCAGCTTGGTGGCTAACTATGGCTACACCTTC
j_gene: TRBJ2-4; v_gene: TRBV30; abundance: -; d_gene: TRBD1; CDR3aa: CAWAGTGRNIQYF; CDR3nt: TGTGCCTGGGCGGGGACAGGGAGAAACATTCAGTACTTC
j_gene: TRBJ2-7; v_gene: TRBV5-4; abundance: -; d_gene: -; CDR3aa: CASSQWGTYLGEQYF; CDR3nt: TGTGCCAGCAGCCAGTGGGGGACCTATTTGGGCGAGCAGTACTTC
j_gene: TRBJ2-5; v_gene: TRBV28; abundance: -; d_gene: TRBD2; CDR3aa: CASSSRLAPDSGETQYF; CDR3nt: TGTGCCAGCAGTTCCCGACTAGCTCCTGACTCGGGGGAGACCCAGTACTTC
j_gene: TRBJ2-7; v_gene: TRBV13; abundance: -; d_gene: -; CDR3aa: CASSFRGGRGYEQYF; CDR3nt: TGTGCCAGCAGCTTTCGGGGAGGCCGAGGCTACGAGCAGTACTTC
j_gene: TRBJ2-1; v_gene: TRBV11-3; abundance: few; d_gene: -; CDR3aa: CASSLAKRGRHNEQFF; CDR3nt: TGTGCCAGCAGCTTAGCTAAAAGGGGTCGGCACAATGAGCAGTTCTTC
j_gene: TRBJ1-2; v_gene: TRBV6-6; abundance: -; d_gene: -; CDR3aa: CASSDSGTFYGYTF; CDR3nt: TGTGCCAGCAGTGACTCCGGGACATTCTATGGCTACACCTTC
j_gene: TRBJ2-1; v_gene: TRBV4-2; abundance: -; d_gene: TRBD2; CDR3aa: CASSQDPLTSGFSYNEQFF; CDR3nt: TGTGCCAGCAGCCAAGATCCCTTGACTAGCGGGTTTTCCTACAATGAGCAGTTCTTC